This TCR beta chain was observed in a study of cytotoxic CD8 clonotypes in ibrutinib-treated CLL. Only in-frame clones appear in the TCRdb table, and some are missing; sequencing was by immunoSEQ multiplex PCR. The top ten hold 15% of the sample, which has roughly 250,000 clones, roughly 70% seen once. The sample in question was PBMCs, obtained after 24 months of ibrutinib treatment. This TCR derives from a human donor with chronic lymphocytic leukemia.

The CDR3 is CASTLGTLAGEKLFF. DNA for the CDR3: TGCGCCAGCACCCTGGGGACGCTGGCGGGTGAAAAACTGTTTTTT. The chain joins TRBV5-1 to TRBJ1-4, with a weak D call TRBD1 (5 bases). This CDR3 has 15 amino acids. V dropped 6 bases and J dropped 7 bases, with 19 bases sitting between them. The germline V gene encodes CDR1 SGHRS and CDR2 YFSETQ. The full variable domain, with the rest looked up from reference TRBV5-1 and TRBJ1-4, is KAGVTQTPRYLIKTRGQQVTLSCSPISGHRSVSWYQQTPGQGLQFLFEYFSETQRNKGNFPGRFSGRQFSNSRSEMNVSTLELGDSALYLCASTLGTLAGEKLFFGSGTQLSVL.